This T cell receptor beta chain was observed in a study of T cells in Graves' hyperthyroidism and ophthalmopathy. TCR beta CDR3 sequences were amplified from RNA transcripts. HTBI primers were used for first-round RT-PCR of the TCR CDR3. One entry per CDR3 protein results from TCRdb running MiXCR on the multiplex PCR reads. The top ten hold approximately 16% of the sample, which has more than 550,000 distinct CDR3 sequences, around 20% seen once. The study's findings and limits: It was a median about 6.5 months before onset that the model predicted ophthalmopathy.

Those with hyperthyroidism were 18 to 65 years old, newly diagnosed, and ill for under 2 months. Orbital computed tomography and thyroid ultrasound, together with serum TRAb and thyroxine and clinical symptoms, were used for diagnoses. The PBMCs studied were ones that came from roughly 9.1 ml fresh peripheral blood. This clonotype was detected only a few times. The antigen is unknown. Sample: blood. This clonotype was obtained from a woman aged 50 to 60 with Graves' hyperthyroidism that later progressed to Graves' ophthalmopathy.

This CDR3 is CASSWAGTLAYNEQFF. CDR3 sequence (DNA): TGTGCCAGCAGCTGGGCCGGGACCCTGGCTTACAATGAGCAGTTCTTC. This sequence joins TRBV5-6 and TRBJ2-1; D possibly uses TRBD1 or TRBD2 (5 bases each). CDR3 length equals 16 residues. Germline V gives CDR1 SGHDT, CDR2 YYEEEE. V lost 3 bases and J 4 bases, leaving 17 bases between the germline ends.